This T cell receptor beta chain appears in the sequencing data of a study of technical replicates of blood from a few donors. The table came from immunoSEQ multiplex PCR; TCRdb's copy has only in-frame clones and leaves some out. Among 70,000 to 90,000 clones listed, under 95% were seen once. Germline assignment: CDR1 SGDLS and CDR2 YYNGEE. This CDR3 comprises 15 residues. Trimming cost V 3 bases and J 2 bases, with 14 bases left between them. This chain connects TRBV9 to TRBJ1-2; the D is unclear. This TCR was sampled from a human donor in good health. The sample consisted of T cells isolated from PBMCs. The CDR3 DNA follows: TGTGCCAGCAGCGACGGTGGGAGACGAAACTATGGCTACACCTTC. This gives the protein CASSDGGRRNYGYTF.